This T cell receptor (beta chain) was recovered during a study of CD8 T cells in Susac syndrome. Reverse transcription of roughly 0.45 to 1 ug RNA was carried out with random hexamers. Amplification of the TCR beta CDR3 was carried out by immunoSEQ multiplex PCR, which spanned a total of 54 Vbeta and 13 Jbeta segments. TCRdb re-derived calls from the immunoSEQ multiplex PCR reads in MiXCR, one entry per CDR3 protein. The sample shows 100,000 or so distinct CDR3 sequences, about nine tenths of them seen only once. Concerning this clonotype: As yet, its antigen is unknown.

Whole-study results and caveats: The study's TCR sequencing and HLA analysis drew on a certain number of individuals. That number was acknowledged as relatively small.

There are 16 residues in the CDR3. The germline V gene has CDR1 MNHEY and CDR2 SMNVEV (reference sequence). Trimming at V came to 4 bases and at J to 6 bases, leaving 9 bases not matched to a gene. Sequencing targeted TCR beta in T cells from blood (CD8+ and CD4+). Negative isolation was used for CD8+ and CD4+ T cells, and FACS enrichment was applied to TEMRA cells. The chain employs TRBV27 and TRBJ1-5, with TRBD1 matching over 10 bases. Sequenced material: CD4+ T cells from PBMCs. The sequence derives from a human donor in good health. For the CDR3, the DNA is TGTGCCAGCAGTTGGACAGGGGGAACTCGCCCTCAGCCCCAGCATTTT. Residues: CASSWTGGTRPQPQHF.